A single sample is the source of the 15 T cell receptor beta chains below, sequenced in a study of PD-1 blockade in mismatch repair-deficient tumors. Time point in this sample: identical approximately nine-day culture without peptide (control). TCRdb's copy holds only in-frame clones and misses some; the assay was immunoSEQ multiplex PCR. The sample holds 14,000 or so clones, 70% to 90% seen once. Their antigens remain unidentified. The specimen comprised cells cultured in vitro, sampled from a patient treated with pembrolizumab. These receptors came from an adult with mismatch repair-deficient cancer.

The chain recombines TRBV4-1 with TRBJ2-7, with TRBD2 as a possible D gene (5 bases). V was shortened by 3 bases and J by 2 bases, with 14 bases between the two germline ends. The CDR3 loop spans 15 amino acids. Germline values: CDR1 MGHRA, CDR2 YSYEKL. CDR3 sequence reads: CASSQLLSGTYEQYF. The CDR3, as DNA: TGCGCCAGCAGCCAGCTACTAAGCGGTACCTACGAGCAGTACTTC.

V gene TRBV7-3 combines with J gene TRBJ1-1; a weak D match, TRBD1 (6 bases). The V end lost 2 bases, the J end lost 1 base, and 17 bases lay between the germline ends. The CDR3 consists of 17 residues. Per germline, CDR1 SGHTA and CDR2 FQGTGA. The CDR3 is CASSLSYDRPSNTEAFF. In DNA, the CDR3 is TGTGCCAGCAGCTTATCTTATGACAGGCCTTCGAACACTGAAGCTTTCTTT.

This chain uses TRBV11-2 with TRBJ1-5; tentatively, D is TRBD1 (6 bases). Between the trimmed V and J ends, which lost 0 bases and 7 bases, there was a span of 10 bases. CDR1 is SGHAT, CDR2 FQNNGV, per germline. CDR3 length equals 14 residues. CDR3 amino acids: CASSLDRGYQPQHF. The DNA of the CDR3 is TGTGCCAGCAGCTTAGATAGGGGGTACCAGCCCCAGCATTTT.

J is TRBJ2-7 and V is TRBV1; TRBD2 reflects the table's D call only, with no check against the DNA. TRBV1 corresponds to a pseudogene. The CDR3 has 14 residues. CDR3 sequence reads: CTSSQSPAGVEQYF. CDR3 nucleotide sequence: TGCACCAGCAGCCAGAGTCCAGCGGGAGTCGAGCAGTACTTC.

The chain has TRBV5-6 and TRBJ1-2, with 9 bases identical to TRBD1. The CDR3 extends over 16 amino acids. CDR1 SGHDT and CDR2 YYEEEE come from the germline V gene. The trim removed 3 bases at V and 4 bases at J, leaving 10 bases unmatched. The CDR3 is CASSSITGGEGYGYTF. The CDR3 DNA reads TGTGCCAGCAGCTCAATTACAGGGGGCGAAGGCTATGGCTACACCTTC.

The rearrangement links TRBV15 to TRBJ2-5, with a weak D call TRBD2 (6 bases). V lost 0 bases and J 2 bases, leaving 19 bases between the germline ends. This CDR3 is built from 18 residues. Germline V gives CDR1 LNHNV, CDR2 YYDKDF (reference sequence). The CDR3, as DNA: TGTGCCACCAGCAGAGATGAAGTGTGGCGGAGGGGTCAAGAGACCCAGTACTTC. Amino acids: CATSRDEVWRRGQETQYF.

The V call is TRBV28, the J call TRBJ2-3, with TRBD2 identical over 10 bases. Germline V CDR1 and CDR2: MDHEN, SYDVKM. The CDR3 contains 13 residues. After removal of 9 bases from V and 3 bases from J, the junction contained 3 bases not matched to a gene. The CDR3 protein is CASGTSVTDTQYF. The CDR3 nucleotides read TGTGCCAGTGGGACTAGCGTAACAGATACGCAGTATTTT.

CDR3 region: CASSLVSGSYNEQFF. DNA for the CDR3: TGCGCCAGCAGCTTGGTTAGCGGGAGCTACAATGAGCAGTTCTTC. The V gene is TRBV5-1, the J gene TRBJ2-1; 9 bases agree with TRBD2. V was clipped by 0 bases and J by 3 bases; unmatched bases: 1. CDR1 SGHRS and CDR2 YFSETQ come from the germline V gene. The CDR3 length is 15 residues.

This rearrangement joins TRBV18 to TRBJ2-7; maybe TRBD2 (6 bases). This CDR3 has 14 amino acids. CDR1 and CDR2 from the germline V gene are KGHSH and LQKENI. The V gene lost 3 bases and the J gene lost 0 bases, with 9 bases spanning the gap. The CDR3 here is CASSPGTDSYEQYF. The CDR3 region has the DNA TGTGCCAGCTCACCTGGGACTGACTCCTACGAGCAGTACTTC.

The chain employs TRBV30 and TRBJ1-1; no reliable D call. This CDR3 region has 13 residues. From germline, CDR1 is GTSNPN and CDR2 SVGIG (reference sequence). Trimming took 5 bases from V and 1 from J, leaving 11 bases between them. Here the CDR3 reads CAWDREGNTEAFF. The CDR3 coding sequence is TGTGCCTGGGACCGCGAGGGGAACACTGAAGCTTTCTTT.

V is TRBV9 and J is TRBJ2-3; 8 nucleotides align to TRBD2. Germline CDR1 and CDR2: SGDLS and YYNGEE. V trimming: 3 bases; J trimming: 6 bases; junction bases outside the gene matches: 6. The CDR3 has 14 amino acids. The CDR3 coding sequence is TGTGCCAGCAGCGGGAGCGGGAGTTCCGATACGCAGTATTTT. Its translation: CASSGSGSSDTQYF.

The CDR3 sequence: CASSEVSRTDTQYF. CDR3 nucleotide sequence: TGTGCCAGCAGTGAGGTCAGCCGCACAGATACGCAGTATTTT. V gene TRBV2 combines with J gene TRBJ2-3; D not certain. This CDR3 has 14 amino acids. Trimming pared 3 bases from V and 1 base from J, leaving 8 bases between. CDR1 and CDR2 from the germline V gene are SNHLY and FYNNEI.

This chain uses TRBV28 with TRBJ2-2; D is unclear. V dropped 1 base and J dropped 3 bases, with 9 bases sitting between them. The length of the CDR3 is 15 residues. Germline values: CDR1 MDHEN, CDR2 SYDVKM. CDR3 in amino acids: CASSLYPVDTGELFF. For the CDR3, the DNA is TGTGCCAGCAGTTTATACCCGGTGGACACCGGGGAGCTGTTTTTT.

The chain carries TRBV9 and TRBJ2-7; D is perhaps TRBD2 (5 bases). Germline lookup yields CDR1 SGDLS and CDR2 YYNGEE. The CDR3 runs 15 residues. The V end was cut by 4 bases, the J end by 6 bases, with 20 bases between. CDR3 in amino acids: CASSFRPRSDCEQYF. DNA of the CDR3: TGTGCCAGCAGCTTCAGACCCCGATCGGACTGCGAGCAGTACTTC.

V usage is TRBV5-4 and J usage is TRBJ2-1, with 13 bases lining up with TRBD2. The CDR3 covers 16 residues. Germline values: CDR1 SGHNT, CDR2 YYREEE (reference sequence). J was trimmed by 11 bases and V by 2 bases; bases with no gene match: 10. In DNA form, the CDR3 reads TGTGCCAGCAGCTTTGGGGCGGGACTAGCGGGGTACAAGCAGTTCTTC. Residues: CASSFGAGLAGYKQFF. Drawing the rest from reference TRBV5-4 and TRBJ2-1, the complete variable domain is ETGVTQSPTHLIKTRGQQVTLRCSSQSGHNTVSWYQQALGQGPQFIFQYYREEENGRGNFPPRFSGLQFPNYSSELNVNALELDDSALYLCASSFGAGLAGYKQFFGPGTRLTVL.